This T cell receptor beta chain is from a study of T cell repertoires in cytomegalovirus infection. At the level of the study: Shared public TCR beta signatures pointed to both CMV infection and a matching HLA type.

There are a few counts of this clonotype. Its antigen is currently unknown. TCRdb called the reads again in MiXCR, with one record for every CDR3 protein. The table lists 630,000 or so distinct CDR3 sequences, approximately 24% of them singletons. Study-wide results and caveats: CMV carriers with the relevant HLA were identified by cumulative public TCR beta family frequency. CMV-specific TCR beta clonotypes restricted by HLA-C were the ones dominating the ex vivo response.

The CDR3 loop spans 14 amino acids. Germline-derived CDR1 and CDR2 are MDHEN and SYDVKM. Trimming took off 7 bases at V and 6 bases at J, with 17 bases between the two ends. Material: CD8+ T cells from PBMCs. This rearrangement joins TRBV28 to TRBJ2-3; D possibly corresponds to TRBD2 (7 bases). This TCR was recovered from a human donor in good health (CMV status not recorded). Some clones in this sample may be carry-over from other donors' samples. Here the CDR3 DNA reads TGTGCCAGCACCCTAGGGGGGGGCCCCGATACGCAGTATTTT. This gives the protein CASTLGGGPDTQYF. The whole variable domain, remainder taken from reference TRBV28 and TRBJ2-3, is DVKVTQSSRYLVKRTGEKVFLECVQDMDHENMFWYRQDPGLGLRLIYFSYDVKMKEKGDIPEGYSVSREKKERFSLILESASTNQTSMYLCASTLGGGPDTQYFGPGTRLTVL.